This T cell receptor beta chain was documented in a study of blood T cell repertoires in COVID-19. The wider study: The samples span acute and convalescent COVID-19 from the United States, Italy and Spain. T cells, B-cell-depleted T cells, or PBMCs provided the cDNA or gDNA that served as material.

Libraries were prepared by immunoSEQ multiplex PCR; TCRdb keeps only in-frame clonotypes and omits some of them. The sample holds fewer than 65,000 clones, 80% to 90% seen once. Sequenced material: peripheral blood. This TCR derives from a human donor in a cohort sampled during active COVID-19.

CDR3 in DNA: TGTGCCAGCAGCGGGCGGACAGGGTGGGGTGAAAAACTGTTTTTT. Amino acids: CASSGRTGWGEKLFF. V is TRBV7-9 and J is TRBJ1-4; 8 nucleotides match TRBD1. From germline, CDR1 is SEHNR and CDR2 FQNEAQ (reference sequence). The CDR3 is 15 amino acids. The junction had 9 bases not matched to a gene; V was cut back by 5 bases and J by 7 bases.